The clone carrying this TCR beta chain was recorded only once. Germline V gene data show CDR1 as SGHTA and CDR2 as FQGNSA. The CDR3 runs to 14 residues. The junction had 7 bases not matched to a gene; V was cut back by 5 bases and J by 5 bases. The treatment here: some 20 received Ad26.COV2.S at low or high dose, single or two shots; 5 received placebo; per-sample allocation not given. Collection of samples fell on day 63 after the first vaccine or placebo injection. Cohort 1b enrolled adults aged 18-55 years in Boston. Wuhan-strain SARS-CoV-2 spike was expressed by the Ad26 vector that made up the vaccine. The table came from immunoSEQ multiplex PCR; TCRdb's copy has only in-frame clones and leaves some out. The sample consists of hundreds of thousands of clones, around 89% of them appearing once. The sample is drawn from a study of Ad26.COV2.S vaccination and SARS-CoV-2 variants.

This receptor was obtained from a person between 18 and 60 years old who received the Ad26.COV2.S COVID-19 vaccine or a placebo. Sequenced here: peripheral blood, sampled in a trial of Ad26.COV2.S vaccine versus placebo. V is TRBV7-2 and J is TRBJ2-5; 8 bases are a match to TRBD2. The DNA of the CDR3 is TGTGCCAGCAGCGCCCAAGCGGGAGAGGAGACCCAGTACTTC. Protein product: CASSAQAGEETQYF. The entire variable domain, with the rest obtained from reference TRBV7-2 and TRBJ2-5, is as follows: GAGVSQSPSNKVTEKGKDVELRCDPISGHTALYWYRQSLGQGLEFLIYFQGNSAPDKSGLPSDRFSAERTGGSVSTLTIQRTQQEDSAVYLCASSAQAGEETQYFGPGTRLLVL.